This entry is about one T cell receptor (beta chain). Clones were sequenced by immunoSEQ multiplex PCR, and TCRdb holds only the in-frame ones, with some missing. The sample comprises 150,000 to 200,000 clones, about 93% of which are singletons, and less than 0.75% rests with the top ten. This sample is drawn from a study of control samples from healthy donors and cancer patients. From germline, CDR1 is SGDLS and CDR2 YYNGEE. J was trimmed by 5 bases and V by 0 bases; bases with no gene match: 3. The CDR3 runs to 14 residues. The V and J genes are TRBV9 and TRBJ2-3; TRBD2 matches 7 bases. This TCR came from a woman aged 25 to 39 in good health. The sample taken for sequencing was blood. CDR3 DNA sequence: TGTGCCAGCAGCGTAGTGAGCGGGAAAGATACGCAGTATTTT. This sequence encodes CASSVVSGKDTQYF.